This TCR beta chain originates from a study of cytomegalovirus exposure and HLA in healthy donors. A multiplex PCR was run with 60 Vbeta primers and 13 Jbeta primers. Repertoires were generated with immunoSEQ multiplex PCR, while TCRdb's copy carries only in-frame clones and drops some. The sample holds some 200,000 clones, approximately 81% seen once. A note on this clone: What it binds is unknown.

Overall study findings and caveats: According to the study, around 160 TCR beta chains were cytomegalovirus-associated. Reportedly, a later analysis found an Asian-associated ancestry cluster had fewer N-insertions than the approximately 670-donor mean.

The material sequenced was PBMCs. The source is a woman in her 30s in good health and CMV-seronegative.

For the CDR3, the DNA is TGTGCCAGCAGGTCCGGGGTCGGCAATCAGCCCCAGCATTTT. Amino acid sequence: CASRSGVGNQPQHF. This chain connects TRBV6-5 to TRBJ1-5; D is uncertain. The CDR3 extends over 14 amino acids. The germline gives CDR1 MNHEY, CDR2 SVGAGI. V shed 6 bases and J shed 2 bases, with 11 bases lying between them.